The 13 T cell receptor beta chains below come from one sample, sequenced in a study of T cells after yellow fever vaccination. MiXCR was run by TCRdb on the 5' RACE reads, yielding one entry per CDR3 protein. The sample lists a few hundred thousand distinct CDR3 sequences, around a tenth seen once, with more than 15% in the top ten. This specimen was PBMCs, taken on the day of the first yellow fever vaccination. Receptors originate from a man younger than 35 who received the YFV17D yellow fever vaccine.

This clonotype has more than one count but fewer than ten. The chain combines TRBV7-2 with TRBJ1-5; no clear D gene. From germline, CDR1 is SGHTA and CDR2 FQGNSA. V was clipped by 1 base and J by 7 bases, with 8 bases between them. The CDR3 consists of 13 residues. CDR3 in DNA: TGTGCCAGCAGCTTAGGACCTACACAGCCCCAGCATTTT. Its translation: CASSLGPTQPQHF.

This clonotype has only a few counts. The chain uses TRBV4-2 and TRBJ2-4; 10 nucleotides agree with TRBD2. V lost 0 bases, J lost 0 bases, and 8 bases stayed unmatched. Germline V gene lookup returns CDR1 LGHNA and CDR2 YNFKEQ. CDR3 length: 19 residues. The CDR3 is CASSQEITSGVLAKNIQYF. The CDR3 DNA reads TGTGCCAGCAGCCAAGAGATCACTAGCGGGGTATTAGCCAAAAACATTCAGTACTTC.

CDR3: CASSVNGEGDRWTEAFF. The DNA of the CDR3 is TGTGCCAGCAGCGTCAACGGGGAGGGCGACAGGTGGACTGAAGCTTTCTTT. The chain couples TRBV9 to TRBJ1-1, with a possible D match to TRBD1 (6 bases). The CDR3 runs 17 residues. The V gene lost 2 bases and the J gene lost 5 bases, with 22 bases spanning the gap. Germline CDR1 and CDR2: SGDLS and YYNGEE.

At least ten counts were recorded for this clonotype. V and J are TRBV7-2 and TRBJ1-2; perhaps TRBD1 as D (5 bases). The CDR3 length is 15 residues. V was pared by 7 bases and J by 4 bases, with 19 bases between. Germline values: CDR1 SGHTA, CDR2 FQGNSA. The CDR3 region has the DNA TGTGCCAGCACCCCTCCCACGACAGCCGTCTATGGCTACACCTTC. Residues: CASTPPTTAVYGYTF.

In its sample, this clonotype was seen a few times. CDR3 residues: CASSRDRNYNEQFF. CDR3 nucleotides: TGTGCCAGCAGTCGGGACAGGAACTACAATGAGCAGTTCTTC. The chain employs TRBV6-1 and TRBJ2-1; 8 bases agree with TRBD1. The CDR3 contains 14 residues. With V trimmed by 5 bases and J by 3 bases, 3 bases remained unmatched. The V gene's germline CDR1 is MNHNS and CDR2 SASEGT.

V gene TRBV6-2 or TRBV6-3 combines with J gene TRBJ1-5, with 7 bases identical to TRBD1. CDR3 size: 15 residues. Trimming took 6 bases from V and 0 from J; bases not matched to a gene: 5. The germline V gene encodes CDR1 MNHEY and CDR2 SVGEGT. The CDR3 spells CASRNRDSSNQPQHF. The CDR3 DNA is TGTGCCAGCAGGAACAGGGACAGTAGCAATCAGCCCCAGCATTTT.

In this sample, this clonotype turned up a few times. CDR3 coding DNA: TGTGCCAGCAGCTCCCCCCGGACACGGGAGGACAGTGAGCAGTTCTTC. Protein: CASSSPRTREDSEQFF. The gene calls are TRBV5-6 and TRBJ2-1; D perhaps matches TRBD2 (7 bases). Deletions cut 3 bases from V and 9 bases from J, with 22 bases between. The CDR3 contains 16 residues. Germline CDR1 is SGHDT and CDR2 is YYEEEE.

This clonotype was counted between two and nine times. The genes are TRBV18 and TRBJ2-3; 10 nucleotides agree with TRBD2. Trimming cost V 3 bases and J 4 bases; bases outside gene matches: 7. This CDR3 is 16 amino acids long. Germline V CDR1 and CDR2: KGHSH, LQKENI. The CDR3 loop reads CASSPTSGGAADTQYF. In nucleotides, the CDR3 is TGTGCCAGCTCACCGACAAGCGGGGGGGCTGCAGATACGCAGTATTTT.

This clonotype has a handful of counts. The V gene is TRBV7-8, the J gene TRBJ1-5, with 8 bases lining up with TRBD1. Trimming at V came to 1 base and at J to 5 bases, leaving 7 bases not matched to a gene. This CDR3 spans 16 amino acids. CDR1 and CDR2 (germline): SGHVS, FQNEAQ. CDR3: CASSLGIRTGHQPQHF. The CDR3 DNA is TGTGCCAGCAGCTTAGGAATAAGGACAGGGCATCAGCCCCAGCATTTT.

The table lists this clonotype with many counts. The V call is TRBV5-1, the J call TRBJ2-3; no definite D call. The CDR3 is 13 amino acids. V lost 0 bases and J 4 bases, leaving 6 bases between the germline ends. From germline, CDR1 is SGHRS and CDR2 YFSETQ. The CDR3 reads CASSLVGPDTQYF. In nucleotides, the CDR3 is TGCGCCAGCAGCTTGGTAGGTCCAGATACGCAGTATTTT.

The CDR3 here is CASRQGGGEQFF. The CDR3 DNA is TGTGCCAGCAGGCAGGGTGGCGGTGAGCAGTTCTTC. This chain links TRBV6-2 or TRBV6-3 with TRBJ2-1; the D gene is possibly TRBD1 (5 bases). The CDR3 totals 12 residues. Deletions cut 6 bases from V and 9 bases from J, with 12 bases between. Per germline, CDR1 MNHEY and CDR2 SVGEGT.

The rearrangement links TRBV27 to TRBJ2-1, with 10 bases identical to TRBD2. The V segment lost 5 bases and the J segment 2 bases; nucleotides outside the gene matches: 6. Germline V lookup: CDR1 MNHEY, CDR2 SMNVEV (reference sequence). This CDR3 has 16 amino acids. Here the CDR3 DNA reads TGTGCCAGCAGTCCCATAGCGGGGGGACCCTACAATGAGCAGTTCTTC. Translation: CASSPIAGGPYNEQFF.

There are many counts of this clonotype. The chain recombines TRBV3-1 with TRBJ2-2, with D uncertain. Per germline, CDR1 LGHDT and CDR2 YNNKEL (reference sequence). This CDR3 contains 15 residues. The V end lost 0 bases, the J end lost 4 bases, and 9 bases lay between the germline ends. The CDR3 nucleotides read TGTGCCAGCAGCCAAGAAATCTGGGGCACCGGGGAGCTGTTTTTT. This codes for CASSQEIWGTGELFF.